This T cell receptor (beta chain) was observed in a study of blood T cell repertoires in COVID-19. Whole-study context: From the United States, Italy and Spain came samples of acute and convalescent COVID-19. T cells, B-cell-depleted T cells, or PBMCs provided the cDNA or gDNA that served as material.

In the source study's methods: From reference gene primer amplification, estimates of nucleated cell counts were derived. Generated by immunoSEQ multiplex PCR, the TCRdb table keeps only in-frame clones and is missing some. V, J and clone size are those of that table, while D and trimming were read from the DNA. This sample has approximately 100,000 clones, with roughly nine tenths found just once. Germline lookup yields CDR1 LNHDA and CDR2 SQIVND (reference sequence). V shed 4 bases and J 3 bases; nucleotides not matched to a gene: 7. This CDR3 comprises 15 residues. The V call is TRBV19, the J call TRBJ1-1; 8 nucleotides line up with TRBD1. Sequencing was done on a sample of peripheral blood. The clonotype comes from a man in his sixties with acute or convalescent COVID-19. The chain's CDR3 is CASSSRTGIHTEAFF. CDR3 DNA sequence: TGTGCCAGTAGTAGCCGGACAGGGATCCACACTGAAGCTTTCTTT.